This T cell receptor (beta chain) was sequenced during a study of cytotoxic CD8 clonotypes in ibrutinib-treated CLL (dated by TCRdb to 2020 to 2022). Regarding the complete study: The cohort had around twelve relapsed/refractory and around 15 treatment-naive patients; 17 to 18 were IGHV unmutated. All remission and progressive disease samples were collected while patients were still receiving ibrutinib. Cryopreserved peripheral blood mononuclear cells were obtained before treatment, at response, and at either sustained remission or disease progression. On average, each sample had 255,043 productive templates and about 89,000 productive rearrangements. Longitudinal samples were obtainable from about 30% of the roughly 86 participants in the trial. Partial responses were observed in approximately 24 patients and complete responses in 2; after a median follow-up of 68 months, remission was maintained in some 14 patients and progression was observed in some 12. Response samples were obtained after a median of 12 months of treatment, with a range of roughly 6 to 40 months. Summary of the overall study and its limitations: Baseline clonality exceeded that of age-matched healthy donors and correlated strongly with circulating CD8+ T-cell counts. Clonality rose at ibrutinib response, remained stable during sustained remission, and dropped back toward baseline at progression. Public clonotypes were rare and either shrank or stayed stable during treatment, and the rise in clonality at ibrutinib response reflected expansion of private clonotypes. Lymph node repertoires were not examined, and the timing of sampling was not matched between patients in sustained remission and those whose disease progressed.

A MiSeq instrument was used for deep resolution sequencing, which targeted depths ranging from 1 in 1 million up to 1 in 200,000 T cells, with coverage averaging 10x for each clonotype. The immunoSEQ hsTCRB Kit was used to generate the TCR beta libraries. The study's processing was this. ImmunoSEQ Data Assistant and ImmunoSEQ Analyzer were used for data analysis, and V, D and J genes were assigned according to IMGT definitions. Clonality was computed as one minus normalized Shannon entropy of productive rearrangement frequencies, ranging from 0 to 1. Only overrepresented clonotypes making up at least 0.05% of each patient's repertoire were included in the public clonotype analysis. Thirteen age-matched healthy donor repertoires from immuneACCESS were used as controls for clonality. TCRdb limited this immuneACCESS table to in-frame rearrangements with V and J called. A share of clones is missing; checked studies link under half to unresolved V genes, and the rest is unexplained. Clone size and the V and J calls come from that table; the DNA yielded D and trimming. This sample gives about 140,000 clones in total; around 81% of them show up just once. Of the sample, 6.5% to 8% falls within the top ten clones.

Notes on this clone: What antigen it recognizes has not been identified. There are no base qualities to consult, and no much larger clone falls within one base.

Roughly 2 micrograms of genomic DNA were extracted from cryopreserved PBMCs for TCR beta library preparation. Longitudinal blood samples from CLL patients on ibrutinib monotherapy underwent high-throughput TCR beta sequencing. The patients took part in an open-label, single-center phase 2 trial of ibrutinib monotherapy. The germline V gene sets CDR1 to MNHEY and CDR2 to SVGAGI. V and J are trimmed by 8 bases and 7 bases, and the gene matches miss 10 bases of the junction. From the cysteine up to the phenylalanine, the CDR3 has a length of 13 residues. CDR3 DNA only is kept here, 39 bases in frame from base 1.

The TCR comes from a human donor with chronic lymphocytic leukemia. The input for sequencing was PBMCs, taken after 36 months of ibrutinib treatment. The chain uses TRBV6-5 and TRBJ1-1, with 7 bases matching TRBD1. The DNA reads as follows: TGTGCCAGCCTTAGACAGGGCGGGCATGAAGCTTTCTTT. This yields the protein CASLRQGGHEAFF.